This TCR beta chain appears in the sequencing data of a study of T cell responses to AZD1222 COVID-19 vaccine. TCRdb's copy holds only in-frame clones and misses some; the assay was immunoSEQ multiplex PCR. The sample lists about 160,000 clones; about 91% were seen once. Germline-derived CDR1 and CDR2 are SGDLS and YYNGEE. Trimming cost V 0 bases and J 8 bases, with 15 bases left between them. The CDR3 runs 16 residues. This TCR was sampled from an adult in good health. The source was peripheral blood, collected on day 0 of MenACWY control vaccination. V gene TRBV9 combines with J gene TRBJ1-6, with D maybe TRBD1 (5 bases). CDR3 DNA: TGTGCCAGCAGCGTAGGTGCCAGGGCAGTGGATTCACCCCTCCACTTT. Amino acid sequence: CASSVGARAVDSPLHF.